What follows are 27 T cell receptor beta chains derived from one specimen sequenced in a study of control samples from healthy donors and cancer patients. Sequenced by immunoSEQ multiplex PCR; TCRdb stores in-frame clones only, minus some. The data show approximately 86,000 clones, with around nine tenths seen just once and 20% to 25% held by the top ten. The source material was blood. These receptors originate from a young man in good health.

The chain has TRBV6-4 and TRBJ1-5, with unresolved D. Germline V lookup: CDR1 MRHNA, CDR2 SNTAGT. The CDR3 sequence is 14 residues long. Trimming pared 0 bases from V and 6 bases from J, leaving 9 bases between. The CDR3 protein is CASSDSKGFQPQHF. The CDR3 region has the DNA TGTGCCAGCAGTGACTCGAAAGGGTTTCAGCCCCAGCATTTT.

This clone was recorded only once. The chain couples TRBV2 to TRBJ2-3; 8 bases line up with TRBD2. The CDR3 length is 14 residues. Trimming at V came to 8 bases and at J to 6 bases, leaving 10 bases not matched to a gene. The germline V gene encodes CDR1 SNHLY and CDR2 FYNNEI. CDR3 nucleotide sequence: TGTGCCAGCCTCGACGGGGGGGCGGGGGATACGCAGTATTTT. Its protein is CASLDGGAGDTQYF.

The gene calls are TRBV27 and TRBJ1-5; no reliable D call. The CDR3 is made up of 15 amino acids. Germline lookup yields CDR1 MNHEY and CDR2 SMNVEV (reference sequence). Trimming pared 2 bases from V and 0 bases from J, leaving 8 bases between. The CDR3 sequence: CASSLVGYSNQPQHF. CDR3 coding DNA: TGTGCCAGCAGTTTAGTGGGATATAGCAATCAGCCCCAGCATTTT.

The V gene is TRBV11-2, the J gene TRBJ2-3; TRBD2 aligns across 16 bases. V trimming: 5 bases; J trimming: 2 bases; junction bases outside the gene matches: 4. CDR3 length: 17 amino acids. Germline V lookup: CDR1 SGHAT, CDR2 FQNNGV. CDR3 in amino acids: CASSLGLAGGITDTQYF. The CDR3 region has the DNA TGTGCCAGCAGCCTGGGACTAGCGGGGGGGATCACAGATACGCAGTATTTT.

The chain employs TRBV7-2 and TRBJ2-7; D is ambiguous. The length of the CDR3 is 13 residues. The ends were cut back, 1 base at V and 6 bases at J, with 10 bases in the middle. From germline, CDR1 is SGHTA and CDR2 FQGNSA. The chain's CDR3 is CASSLDGMVEQYV. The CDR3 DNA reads TGTGCCAGCAGCTTAGATGGGATGGTCGAGCAGTACGTC.

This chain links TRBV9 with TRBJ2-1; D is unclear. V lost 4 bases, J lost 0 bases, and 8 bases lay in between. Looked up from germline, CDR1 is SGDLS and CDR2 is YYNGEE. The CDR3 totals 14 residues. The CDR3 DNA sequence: TGTGCCAGCAGCCCCATGAGCTCCTACAATGAGCAGTTCTTC. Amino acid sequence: CASSPMSSYNEQFF.

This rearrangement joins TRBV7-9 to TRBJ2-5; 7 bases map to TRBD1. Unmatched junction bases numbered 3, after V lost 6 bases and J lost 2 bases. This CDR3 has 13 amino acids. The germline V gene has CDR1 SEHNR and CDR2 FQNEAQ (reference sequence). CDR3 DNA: TGTGCCAGCAGTTCCAGGGGGCAAGAGACCCAGTACTTC. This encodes CASSSRGQETQYF.

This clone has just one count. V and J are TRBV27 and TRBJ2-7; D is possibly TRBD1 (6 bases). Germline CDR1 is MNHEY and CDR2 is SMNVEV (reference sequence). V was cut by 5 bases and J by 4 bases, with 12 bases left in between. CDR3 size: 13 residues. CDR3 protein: CASSLQQGYEQYF. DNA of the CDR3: TGTGCCAGCAGTCTACAACAGGGATACGAGCAGTACTTC.

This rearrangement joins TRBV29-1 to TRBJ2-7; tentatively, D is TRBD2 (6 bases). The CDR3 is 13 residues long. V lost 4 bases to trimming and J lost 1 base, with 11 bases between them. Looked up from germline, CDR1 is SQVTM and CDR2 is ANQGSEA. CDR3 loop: CSVGNRGSYEQYF. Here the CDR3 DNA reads TGCAGCGTTGGAAATCGGGGGTCCTACGAGCAGTACTTC.

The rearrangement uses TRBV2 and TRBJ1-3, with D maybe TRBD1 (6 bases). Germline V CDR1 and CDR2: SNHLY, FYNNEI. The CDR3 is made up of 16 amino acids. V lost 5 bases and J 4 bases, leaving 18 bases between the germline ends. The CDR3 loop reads CASSYSGALRGNTIYF. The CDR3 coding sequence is TGTGCCAGCAGTTACTCAGGGGCCTTGAGGGGAAACACCATATATTTT.

The CDR3 spells CASSLDPGPGYTF. CDR3 coding DNA: TGTGCCAGCAGCTTAGATCCAGGGCCGGGCTACACCTTC. The gene calls are TRBV11-2 and TRBJ1-2; weak D call: TRBD1 (5 bases). This CDR3 is built from 13 residues. Germline V gene lookup returns CDR1 SGHAT and CDR2 FQNNGV. V lost 0 bases and J 8 bases, leaving 10 bases between the germline ends.

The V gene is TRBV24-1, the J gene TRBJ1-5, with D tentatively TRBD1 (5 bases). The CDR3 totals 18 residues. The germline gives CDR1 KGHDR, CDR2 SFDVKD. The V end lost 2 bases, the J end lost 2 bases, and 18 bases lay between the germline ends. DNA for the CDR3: TGTGCCACCAGTGATTCCCGGGGCCTAAAGGGTGGCAATCAGCCCCAGCATTTT. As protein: CATSDSRGLKGGNQPQHF.

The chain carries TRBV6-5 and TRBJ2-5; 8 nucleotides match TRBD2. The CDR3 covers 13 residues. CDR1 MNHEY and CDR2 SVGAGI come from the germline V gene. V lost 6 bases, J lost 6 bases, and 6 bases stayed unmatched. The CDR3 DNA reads TGTGCCAGCAGCCCGGGACTAGAGCAGACCCAGTACTTC. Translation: CASSPGLEQTQYF.

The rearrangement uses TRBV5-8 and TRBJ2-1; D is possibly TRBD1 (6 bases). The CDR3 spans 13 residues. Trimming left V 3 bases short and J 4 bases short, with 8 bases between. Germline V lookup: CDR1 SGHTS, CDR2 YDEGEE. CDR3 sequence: CASSSGQYNEQFF. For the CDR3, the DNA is TGTGCCAGCAGCTCCGGACAGTACAATGAGCAGTTCTTC.

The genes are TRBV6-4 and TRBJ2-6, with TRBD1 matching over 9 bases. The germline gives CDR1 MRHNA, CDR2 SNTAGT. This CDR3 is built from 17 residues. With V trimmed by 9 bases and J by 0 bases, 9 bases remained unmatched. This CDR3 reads CARGEGQGPSGANVLTF. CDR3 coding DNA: TGTGCCAGGGGGGAGGGACAGGGACCCTCTGGGGCCAACGTCCTGACTTTC.

CDR3 sequence reads: CASSQGVLGLRGTEAFF. The CDR3 nucleotides read TGTGCCAGCAGCCAAGGAGTACTGGGCTTAAGGGGGACTGAAGCTTTCTTT. The V and J genes are TRBV3-1 (or the pseudogene TRBV3-2) and TRBJ1-1, with a tentative D call TRBD1 (6 bases). Germline V gives CDR1 LGHDT, CDR2 YNNKEL (reference sequence). The CDR3 is 17 amino acids. The V end lost 1 base, the J end lost 5 bases, and 20 bases lay between the germline ends.

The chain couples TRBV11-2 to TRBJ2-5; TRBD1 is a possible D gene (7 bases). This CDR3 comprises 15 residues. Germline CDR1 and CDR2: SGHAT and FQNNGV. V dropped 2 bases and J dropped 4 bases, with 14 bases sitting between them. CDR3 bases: TGTGCCAGCAGCTTATACCAGGGGGGTGGAGAGACCCAGTACTTC. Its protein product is CASSLYQGGGETQYF.

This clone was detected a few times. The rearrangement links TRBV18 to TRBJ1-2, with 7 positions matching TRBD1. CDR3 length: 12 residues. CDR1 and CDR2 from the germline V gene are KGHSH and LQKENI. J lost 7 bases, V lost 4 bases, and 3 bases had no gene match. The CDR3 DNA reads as TGTGCCAGCTCACGGACAGGTGGTGGCTACACCTTC. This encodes CASSRTGGGYTF.

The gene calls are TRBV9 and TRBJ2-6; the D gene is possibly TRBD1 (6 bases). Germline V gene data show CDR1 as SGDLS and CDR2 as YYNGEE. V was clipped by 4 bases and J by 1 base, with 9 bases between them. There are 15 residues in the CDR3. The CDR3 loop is CASSPTGSGANVLTF. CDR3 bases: TGTGCCAGCAGCCCCACAGGGTCTGGGGCCAACGTCCTGACTTTC.

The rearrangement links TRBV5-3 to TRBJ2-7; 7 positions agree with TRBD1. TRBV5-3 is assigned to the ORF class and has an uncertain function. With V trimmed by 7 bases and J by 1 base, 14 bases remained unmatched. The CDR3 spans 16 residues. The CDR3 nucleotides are TGTGCCAGAGTCTCCGACCTAGAGGGACAGTCCTACGAGCAGTACTTC. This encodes CARVSDLEGQSYEQYF.

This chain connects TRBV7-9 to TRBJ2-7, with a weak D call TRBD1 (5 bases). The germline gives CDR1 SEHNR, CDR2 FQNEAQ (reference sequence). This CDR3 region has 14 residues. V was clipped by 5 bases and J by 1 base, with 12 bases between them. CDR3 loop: CASSGYRPSYEQYF. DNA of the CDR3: TGTGCCAGCAGCGGATACAGGCCATCCTACGAGCAGTACTTC.

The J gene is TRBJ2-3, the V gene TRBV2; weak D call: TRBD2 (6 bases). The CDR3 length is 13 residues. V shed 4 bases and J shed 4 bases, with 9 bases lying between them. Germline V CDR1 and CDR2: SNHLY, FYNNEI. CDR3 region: CASSAGVPDTQYF. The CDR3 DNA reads TGTGCCAGCAGTGCGGGAGTCCCAGATACGCAGTATTTT.

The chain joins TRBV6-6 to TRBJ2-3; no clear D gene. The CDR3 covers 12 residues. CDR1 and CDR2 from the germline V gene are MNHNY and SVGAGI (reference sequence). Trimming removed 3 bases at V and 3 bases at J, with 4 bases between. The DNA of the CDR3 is TGTGCCAGCAGTTATCAGACAGATACGCAGTATTTT. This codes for CASSYQTDTQYF.

The CDR3 loop reads CASSLGENTGELFF. Written as DNA, the CDR3 is TGCGCCAGCAGCTTGGGGGAGAACACCGGGGAGCTGTTTTTT. The genes are TRBV5-1 and TRBJ2-2; D gene uncertain. This CDR3 has 14 residues. V was trimmed by 0 bases and J by 1 base, leaving 4 bases between them. CDR1 and CDR2 (germline): SGHRS, YFSETQ.

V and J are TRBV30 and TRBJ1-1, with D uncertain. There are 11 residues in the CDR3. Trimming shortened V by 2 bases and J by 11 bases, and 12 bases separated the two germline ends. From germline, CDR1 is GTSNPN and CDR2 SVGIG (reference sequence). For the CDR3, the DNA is TGTGCCTGGAGTCCTAACAACAAGGCTTTCTTT. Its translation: CAWSPNNKAFF.

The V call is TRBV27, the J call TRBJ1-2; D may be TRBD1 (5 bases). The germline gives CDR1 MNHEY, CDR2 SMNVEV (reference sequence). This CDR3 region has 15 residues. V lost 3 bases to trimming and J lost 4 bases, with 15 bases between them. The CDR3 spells CASSFREGLPYGYTF. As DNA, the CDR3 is TGTGCCAGCAGTTTCAGGGAGGGCCTGCCCTATGGCTACACCTTC.

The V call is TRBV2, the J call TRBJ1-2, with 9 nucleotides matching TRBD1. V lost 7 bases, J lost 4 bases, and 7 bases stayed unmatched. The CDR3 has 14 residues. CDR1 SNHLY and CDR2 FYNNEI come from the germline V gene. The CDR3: CASTGQGLLYGYTF. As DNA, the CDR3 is TGTGCCAGCACGGGACAGGGACTTCTCTATGGCTACACCTTC.